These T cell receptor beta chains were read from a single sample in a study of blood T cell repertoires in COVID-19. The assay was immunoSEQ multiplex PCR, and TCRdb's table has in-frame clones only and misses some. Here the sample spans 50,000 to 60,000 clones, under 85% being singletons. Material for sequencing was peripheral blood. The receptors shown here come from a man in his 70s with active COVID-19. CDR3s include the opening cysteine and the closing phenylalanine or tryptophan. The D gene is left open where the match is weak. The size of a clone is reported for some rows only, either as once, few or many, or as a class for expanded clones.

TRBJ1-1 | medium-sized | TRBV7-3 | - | CASSSNRAGEAFF | TGTGCCAGCAGCTCTAACAGGGCGGGTGAAGCTTTCTTT
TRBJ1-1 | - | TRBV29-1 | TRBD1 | CSVGTGLNTEAFF | TGCAGCGTTGGGACAGGCCTGAACACTGAAGCTTTCTTT
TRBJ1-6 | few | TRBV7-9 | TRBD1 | CASSQMDRSSYNSPLHF | TGTGCCAGCAGCCAAATGGACAGGAGCTCCTATAATTCACCCCTCCACTTT
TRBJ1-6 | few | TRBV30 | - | CAWSLQGSYNSPLHF | TGTGCCTGGAGTTTACAGGGTTCCTATAATTCACCCCTCCACTTT
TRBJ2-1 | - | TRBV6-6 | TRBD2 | CASSYTSGGEQFF | TGTGCCAGCAGTTATACTAGCGGGGGTGAGCAGTTCTTC
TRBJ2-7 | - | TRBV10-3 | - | CAISESTYEQYF | TGTGCCATCAGTGAGTCAACTTACGAGCAGTACTTC
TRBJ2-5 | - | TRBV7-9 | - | CASSLAEVRQETQYF | TGTGCCAGCAGCTTAGCAGAGGTCCGGCAAGAGACCCAGTACTTC
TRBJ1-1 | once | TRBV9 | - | CASSVAFNTEAFF | TGTGCCAGCAGCGTAGCTTTTAACACTGAAGCTTTCTTT
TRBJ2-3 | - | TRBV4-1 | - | CASQSYLHTDTQYF | TGCGCCAGCCAGTCGTACCTCCACACAGATACGCAGTATTTT
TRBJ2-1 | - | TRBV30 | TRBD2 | CAWSVGLAGGNEQFF | TGTGCCTGGAGTGTCGGACTAGCGGGGGGGAATGAGCAGTTCTTC
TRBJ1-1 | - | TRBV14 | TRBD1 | CASSQVGGKNTEAFF | TGTGCCAGCAGCCAAGTAGGGGGCAAGAACACTGAAGCTTTCTTT
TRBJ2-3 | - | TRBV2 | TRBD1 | CASSVWDRATSTDTQYF | TGTGCCAGCAGTGTATGGGACAGGGCAACGAGCACAGATACGCAGTATTTT
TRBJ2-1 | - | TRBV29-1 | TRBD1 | CSARGQGNEQFF | TGCAGCGCGCGGGGACAGGGCAATGAGCAGTTCTTC
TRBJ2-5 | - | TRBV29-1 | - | CSVGQGSRQETQYF | TGCAGCGTGGGGCAAGGAAGCAGGCAAGAGACCCAGTACTTC
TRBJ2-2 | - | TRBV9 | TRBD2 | CASSREGITGELFF | TGTGCCAGCAGCCGGGAGGGTATCACCGGGGAGCTGTTTTTT
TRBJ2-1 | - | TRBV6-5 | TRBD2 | CASRASGGSSNEQFF | TGTGCCAGCCGGGCTAGCGGGGGGTCTTCCAATGAGCAGTTCTTC
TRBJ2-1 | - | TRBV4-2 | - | CASSQDLAGSEQFF | TGTGCCAGCAGCCAAGATTTGGCTGGGAGTGAGCAGTTCTTC
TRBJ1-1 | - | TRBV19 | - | CASSIPGQNTEAFF | TGTGCCAGTAGTATCCCGGGACAGAACACTGAAGCTTTCTTT